What follows describes a single T cell receptor beta chain. Its antigen is unknown. The conserved phenylalanine or tryptophan is not found at the CDR3 terminus, so this likely reflects a read error. The data belong to a study of tumor-infiltrating lymphocytes in primary liver carcinoma (dated 2017 in TCRdb). As for the study more broadly: The five patients, three men and two women aged 30 to 69 years, had hepatocellular carcinoma (four) or combined HCC and intrahepatic cholangiocarcinoma (one). The five patients had tumors of stage T1-T3 N0M0, with maximum diameters ranging from 4.2 to 10 cm. Agilent mRNA microarray profiling was performed on the 20 to 25 tumor region samples to relate TCRbeta repertoire diversity to the local molecular phenotype. TCRbeta repertoire sequencing, expression microarrays and whole-exome sequencing were combined in the study across five regions of each liver tumor, with adjacent normal tissue and blood also included. A total of roughly 35 specimens from 5 patients went through TCRbeta repertoire sequencing, namely 25 tumor regions, 5 adjacent noncancerous liver tissues and 5 peripheral blood samples. High reproducibility was observed for the technical replicate repertoires, with mean shared-clone rates about 0.92 and correlation coefficients above 0.95. Each sample produced roughly 3.65 to 7.13 million productive TCRbeta reads, and read depth showed no significant difference between tissue types.

Using a constant-region primer and ProtoScript II reverse transcriptase, TCRbeta-specific cDNA was reverse-transcribed from around 500 ng total RNA. TCRbeta libraries were built with three nested multiplex PCR rounds, a slightly modified ARM-PCR procedure. Each of the first two PCR rounds ran for nine to ten cycles and used multiplex TRBV1-TRBV30 forward primers together with a Cbeta reverse primer. Sample barcodes and Illumina adapters were added in a final 25-cycle PCR using Deep VentR polymerase. Amplicons of 200-500 bp were gel-purified with a QIAquick gel extraction kit before sequencing. TCRbeta amplicons were sequenced on an Illumina HiSeq 2500 with 250-bp paired-end reads. Per the source publication's procedure: Reads were quality-trimmed with Trimmomatic v0.33, and paired reads were merged with FLASH v1.2.11 to recover full CDR3 sequences. V, D and J germline segments were assigned to the rearranged TCRbeta sequences by MiGEC v1.2.1b. VDJtools v1.0.0 computed clonotype statistics and Shannon-Wiener diversity indices. Except for diversity analysis, only the 250 most abundant clonotypes of each sample were used in subsequent analyses to reduce sampling bias. TCRdb applied fastp at Q25 and MiXCR to the public reads, then kept only in-frame beta chains. Entries are consolidated by CDR3 protein sequence, retaining the most common genes and DNA. Here the V and J calls rest on TCRdb's processing, not on the authors' analysis. The sample contains tens of thousands of distinct CDR3 sequences, over 60% of them found a single time. The ten biggest clones cover around two fifths of the sample.

Findings and caveats that apply to the study as a whole: The top 250 clones accounted for a significantly greater share of the repertoire in tumors than in blood (p = 0.039). Only the TCR beta chain was sequenced, so true repertoire diversity is likely underestimated because unpaired alpha chains were not captured. Bulk unsorted samples precluded comparing CD4+ and CD8+ T cell repertoires. Only about 8-25% of top clones were present in all five regions of a tumor, suggesting spatial heterogeneity of tumor-infiltrating T cells. With just four or five patients in the study, the authors point out that the findings should be validated in a larger study. Pairs of tumor regions showed greater repertoire overlap (mean around 36%) than tumor-adjacent pairs (approximately 17%) or tumor-blood pairs (roughly 14%), which is consistent with antigen-driven expansion.

Without any cell sorting, total RNA and DNA were extracted together from around 18-30 mg of bulk tissue using the AllPrep DNA/RNA mini kit. Between late 2015 and March 2016, roughly 5 patients in China with histopathologically diagnosed primary liver carcinoma had their tumors surgically resected. Patients had chronic HBV infection and were treatment-naive at sampling. Five spatially separated regions were sampled from each tumor: the superior, inferior, left-lateral and right-lateral poles, plus the tumor centre. More than 85% viable tumor cells were found by histology in every tumor sample. Pieces of fresh tumor and adjacent tissue were cut in half, with one half kept in RNAlater at -80 degrees C and the other half sent for histology. The CDR3 totals 15 residues, both ends included. Only the CDR3 DNA stays, 45 bases, in frame from base 1. CDR1 is given as LGHNA and CDR2 as YNFKEQ, both from the germline V gene.

Sequenced sample: liver tumor tissue from sampling region 4. What the cell subset or site label conveys for this sample: tumor region T4, right-lateral pole. The origin of this receptor is a man aged 40-49 years with primary liver carcinoma and hepatitis B virus infection. The V and J genes are TRBV4-2 and TRBJ1-2, with TRBD1 tentatively as D gene (5 bases match). The CDR3 region has the sequence CGSSQDMGGGGGYTY. The DNA reads as follows: TGTGGCAGCAGCCAAGATATGGGCGGGGGTGGTGGCTACACCTAC.